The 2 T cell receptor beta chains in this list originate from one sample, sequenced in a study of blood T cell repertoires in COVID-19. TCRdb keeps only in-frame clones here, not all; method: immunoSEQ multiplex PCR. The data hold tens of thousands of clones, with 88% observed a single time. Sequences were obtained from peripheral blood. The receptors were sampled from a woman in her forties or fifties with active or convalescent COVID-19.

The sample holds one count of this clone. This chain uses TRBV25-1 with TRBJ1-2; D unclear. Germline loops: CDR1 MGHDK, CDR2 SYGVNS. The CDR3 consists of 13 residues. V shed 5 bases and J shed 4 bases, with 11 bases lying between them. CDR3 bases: TGTGCCAGCAGTAGGACTGAATCCTATGGCTACACCTTC. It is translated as CASSRTESYGYTF.

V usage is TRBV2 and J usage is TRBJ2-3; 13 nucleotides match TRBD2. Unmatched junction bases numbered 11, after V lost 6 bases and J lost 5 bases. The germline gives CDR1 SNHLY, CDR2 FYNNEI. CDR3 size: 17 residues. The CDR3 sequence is CASSDLKTSGRRDTQYF. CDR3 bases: TGTGCCAGCAGCGACCTCAAGACTAGCGGGAGGAGAGATACGCAGTATTTT.